This T cell receptor (beta chain) was recorded in a study of stem cell transplantation in POMP-related autoinflammatory disease. The germline V and J ends were trimmed by 1 base and 7 bases, with 21 bases remaining between them. The CDR3 is made up of 17 amino acids. The germline gives CDR1 SGDLS, CDR2 YYNGEE. Produced via immunoSEQ multiplex PCR; TCRdb's table is partial and in-frame only. This sample has some 68,000 clones, with under 95% found just once. This clone was seen just once. The sample was CD4+ T cells from PBMCs, taken after stem cell transplantation. J is TRBJ2-1 and V is TRBV9, with a possible D match to TRBD2 (6 bases). The origin of this receptor is a human patient with POMP-related autoinflammation and immune dysregulation (PRAID). Some T cells may arise from the graft donor. The CDR3 here is CASSVTVFPGESNEQFF. The CDR3 DNA follows: TGTGCCAGCAGCGTAACCGTTTTCCCGGGAGAGAGTAATGAGCAGTTCTTC.